Listed here are 29 T cell receptor beta chains from one sample, sequenced in a study of cytomegalovirus exposure and HLA in healthy donors. Primers included in the PCR were 60 Vbeta and 13 Jbeta primers. The assay was immunoSEQ multiplex PCR, and TCRdb's table has in-frame clones only and misses some. The sample has approximately 190,000 clones, 84% seen once. Source material: PBMCs. The receptors shown here come from a woman aged 45-65 years in good health and CMV-seropositive.

The V call is TRBV6-1, the J call TRBJ2-7; 7 positions agree with TRBD1. The germline V gene has CDR1 MNHNS and CDR2 SASEGT. The CDR3 loop spans 15 amino acids. V lost 5 bases, J lost 3 bases, and 10 bases stayed unmatched. The CDR3 loop reads CASSPYPTGHYEQYF. CDR3 bases: TGTGCCAGCAGTCCGTACCCGACAGGGCACTACGAGCAGTACTTC.

Of note for this clone: One junction end disagrees with the germline gene, perhaps due to a read error. At the DNA level, this CDR3 is encoded by other sequences in the same sample as well. The CDR3 DNA follows: TGCGCCTCCTCCCGGGGCGGGGGGGGATTTTACAATGAGCAGTTCTTC. Translating it yields CASSRGGGGFYNEQFF. This sequence joins TRBV19 and TRBJ2-1; TRBD2 matches at 9 bases. Germline CDR1 reads LNHDA; CDR2 reads SQIVND (reference sequence). The CDR3 extends over 16 amino acids.

The V and J genes are TRBV9 and TRBJ2-5; 12 nucleotides match TRBD2. J gave up 5 bases and V 3 bases, and 2 bases lay outside the gene matches. Germline-derived CDR1 and CDR2 are SGDLS and YYNGEE. The CDR3 extends over 14 amino acids. CDR3 sequence: CASSASGGAETQYF. The CDR3 region has the DNA TGTGCCAGCAGCGCTAGCGGGGGGGCGGAGACCCAGTACTTC.

Only a few counts were recorded for this clone. The chain joins TRBV4-1 to TRBJ2-7, with 8 bases fitting TRBD2. This CDR3 is 19 amino acids long. Germline CDR1 reads MGHRA; CDR2 reads YSYEKL. With V trimmed by 0 bases and J by 4 bases, 17 bases remained unmatched. The CDR3 sequence is CASSQDSASGSPRFYEQYF. Written as DNA, the CDR3 is TGCGCCAGCAGCCAAGATTCGGCTAGCGGGTCCCCTAGATTTTACGAGCAGTACTTC.

This clone has more than one count but fewer than ten. This rearrangement joins TRBV6-6 to TRBJ2-7, with D perhaps matching TRBD1 (6 bases). V dropped 0 bases and J dropped 6 bases, with 12 bases sitting between them. The germline gives CDR1 MNHNY, CDR2 SVGAGI (reference sequence). This CDR3 is built from 14 residues. The CDR3 region is CASSYSLQGFEQYF. CDR3 nucleotides: TGTGCCAGCAGTTACTCCCTACAGGGTTTCGAGCAGTACTTC.

The chain couples TRBV5-1 to TRBJ2-1, with 10 bases that match TRBD2. Germline V gene sequence: CDR1 SGHRS, CDR2 YFSETQ. V lost 9 bases to trimming and J lost 9 bases; unmatched junction nucleotides: 15. CDR3 length: 15 residues. The CDR3, as DNA: TGCGCCACCTCCCCTTGGCTAGCGGGGGCCGGTGAGCAGTTCTTC. Protein: CATSPWLAGAGEQFF.

The chain has TRBV19 and TRBJ2-1; no firm D call. Trimming shortened V by 6 bases and J by 0 bases, and 9 bases separated the two germline ends. The CDR3 contains 14 residues. Germline CDR1 and CDR2: LNHDA and SQIVND (reference sequence). The CDR3 DNA is TGTGCCAGTAGGCCACGGAGCTCCTACAATGAGCAGTTCTTC. Translation: CASRPRSSYNEQFF.

This clone was detected a few times. One junction end does not reproduce the germline sequence, and a read error may be involved. The rearrangement links TRBV7-7 to TRBJ2-1, with TRBD2 matching 8 bases. The CDR3 has 16 amino acids. Germline V lookup: CDR1 SSHAT, CDR2 FNYEAQ (reference sequence). CDR3 DNA: TGTGCTAGCAGCTTAGGAGGCGGGGGGAGATACAATGAGCAGTTCTTC. Protein: CASSLGGGGRYNEQFF.

The chain is built from TRBV18 and TRBJ1-2, with D unresolved. Germline-derived CDR1 and CDR2 are KGHSH and LQKENI. The V gene lost 0 bases and the J gene lost 4 bases, with 9 bases spanning the gap. The CDR3 consists of 14 residues. The CDR3 loop is CASSPPRQTYGYTF. CDR3 nucleotides: TGTGCCAGCTCACCACCGCGGCAGACCTATGGCTACACCTTC.

V usage is TRBV10-3 and J usage is TRBJ2-5; 7 bases map to TRBD1. Trimming cost V 4 bases and J 11 bases; bases outside gene matches: 13. The CDR3 loop spans 14 amino acids. Germline V gene lookup returns CDR1 ENHRY and CDR2 SYGVKD. For the CDR3, the DNA is TGTGCCATCAGTGGGACAGGACAGTCCTACGAACAGTACTTC. It is translated as CAISGTGQSYEQYF.

The CDR3 here is CASYRSYNEQFF. CDR3 in DNA: TGTGCCAGCTATCGCTCCTACAATGAGCAGTTCTTC. The V gene is TRBV27, the J gene TRBJ2-1; no definite D call. CDR1 is MNHEY and CDR2 is SMNVEV in the germline V gene (reference sequence). CDR3 length: 12 residues. Trimming removed 8 bases from V and 0 bases from J, with 5 bases in between.

V is TRBV7-9 and J is TRBJ2-2; D may be TRBD1 (6 bases). This CDR3 has 16 residues. Trimming shortened V by 5 bases and J by 3 bases, and 16 bases separated the two germline ends. Germline V gene lookup returns CDR1 SEHNR and CDR2 FQNEAQ (reference sequence). The CDR3 region is CASSPSGGGYTGELFF. The CDR3 coding sequence is TGTGCCAGCAGCCCGAGCGGTGGGGGCTACACCGGGGAGCTGTTTTTT.

This chain joins TRBV4-2 and TRBJ1-5, with D perhaps matching TRBD1 (6 bases). The V end was cut by 3 bases, the J end by 8 bases, with 17 bases between. Germline loops: CDR1 LGHNA, CDR2 YNFKEQ. This CDR3 has 15 amino acids. This CDR3 reads CASSHGGQKSEPQHF. The CDR3 nucleotides read TGTGCCAGCAGCCACGGAGGACAGAAATCTGAGCCCCAGCATTTT.

The CDR3 DNA reads as TGTGCCAGCAGCGCGGGACTAGCGGGGGTAATCTACAATGAGCAGTTCTTC. Translating it yields CASSAGLAGVIYNEQFF. The gene calls are TRBV7-9 and TRBJ2-1, with 14 bases identical to TRBD2. CDR1 and CDR2 (germline): SEHNR, FQNEAQ (reference sequence). V shed 5 bases and J 3 bases; nucleotides not matched to a gene: 6. The CDR3 covers 17 residues.

The chain employs TRBV7-6 and TRBJ2-5; D is undetermined. CDR3 length: 13 amino acids. Germline CDR1 reads SGHVS; CDR2 reads FNYEAQ. Trimming left V 3 bases short and J 2 bases short, with 7 bases between. The DNA of the CDR3 is TGTGCCAGCAGCTTGAGGTTGCAAGAGACCCAGTACTTC. Translating it yields CASSLRLQETQYF.

This clone was counted between two and nine times. The chain is built from TRBV19 and TRBJ2-1; 8 nucleotides agree with TRBD1. After removal of 5 bases from V and 8 bases from J, the junction contained 14 bases not matched to a gene. Germline CDR1 LNHDA, CDR2 SQIVND (reference sequence). The CDR3 loop spans 16 amino acids. CDR3 region: CASSLMVQGARHEQFF. CDR3 bases: TGTGCCAGTAGTCTGATGGTTCAGGGGGCCCGTCATGAGCAGTTCTTC.

The rearrangement links TRBV19 to TRBJ2-5, with 7 positions matching TRBD1. The CDR3 spans 15 residues. J was trimmed by 5 bases and V by 3 bases; bases with no gene match: 9. Germline CDR1 reads LNHDA; CDR2 reads SQIVND (reference sequence). CDR3 coding DNA: TGTGCCAGTAGTATGGTGACAGGGAGAGGGGAGACCCAGTACTTC. This sequence encodes CASSMVTGRGETQYF. Looking up the rest from reference TRBV19 and TRBJ2-5 gives the full variable domain: DGGITQSPKYLFRKEGQNVTLSCEQNLNHDAMYWYRQDPGQGLRLIYYSQIVNDFQKGDIAEGYSVSREKKESFPLTVTSAQKNPTAFYLCASSMVTGRGETQYFGPGTRLLVL.

The V gene is TRBV21-1, the J gene TRBJ1-2. TRBV21-1 counts as a pseudogene. CDR3 length: 12 amino acids. CDR3: CASNNRGNGYTF. DNA of the CDR3: TGTGCCAGCAATAACCGGGGTAATGGCTACACCTTC.

The chain couples TRBV5-1 to TRBJ2-3; D might be TRBD1 (7 bases). Trimming took off 4 bases at V and 4 bases at J, with 16 bases between the two ends. The CDR3 is 15 residues long. The V gene's germline CDR1 is SGHRS and CDR2 YFSETQ. CDR3 sequence reads: CASSRYGGGPDTQYF. The CDR3 nucleotides read TGCGCCAGCAGCCGCTATGGAGGGGGCCCAGATACGCAGTATTTT.

The gene calls are TRBV28 and TRBJ1-2, with D tentatively TRBD1 (5 bases). Germline V lookup: CDR1 MDHEN, CDR2 SYDVKM. V was cut by 4 bases and J by 4 bases, with 10 bases left in between. CDR3 length: 13 residues. Written as DNA, the CDR3 is TGTGCCAGCAGTTGGGGGGGTCCCTATGGCTACACCTTC. The encoded protein is CASSWGGPYGYTF.

The genes are TRBV11-2 and TRBJ2-1; D is perhaps TRBD1 (5 bases). V was cut by 5 bases and J by 5 bases, with 16 bases left in between. The germline V gene has CDR1 SGHAT and CDR2 FQNNGV. The length of the CDR3 is 15 residues. CDR3 amino acids: CASSPWAGSDNEQFF. The CDR3 bases are TGTGCCAGCAGCCCCTGGGCAGGGTCGGACAATGAGCAGTTCTTC. Based on the CDR3 plus reference TRBV11-2 and TRBJ2-1, the full variable domain is EAGVAQSPRYKIIEKRQSVAFWCNPISGHATLYWYQQILGQGPKLLIQFQNNGVVDDSQLPKDRFSAERLKGVDSTLKIQPAKLEDSAVYLCASSPWAGSDNEQFFGPGTRLTVL.

The chain joins TRBV6-5 to TRBJ1-6; D is unresolved. The V end lost 2 bases, the J end lost 10 bases, and 18 bases lay between the germline ends. The CDR3 runs 16 residues. The germline V gene encodes CDR1 MNHEY and CDR2 SVGAGI. The CDR3 DNA follows: TGTGCCAGCAGTTACCTCCAGGTGTCATCATACTCACCCCTCCACTTT. This gives the protein CASSYLQVSSYSPLHF.

The rearrangement joins TRBV5-4 to TRBJ1-2; 9 nucleotides agree with TRBD1. V trimming: 4 bases; J trimming: 5 bases; junction bases outside the gene matches: 6. This CDR3 has 14 amino acids. CDR1 SGHNT and CDR2 YYREEE come from the germline V gene (reference sequence). The CDR3 DNA is TGTGCCAGCAGCCCGGACAGGGGCAGGTATGGCTACACCTTC. It yields the protein CASSPDRGRYGYTF.

The gene calls are TRBV7-2 and TRBJ1-2; the match to TRBD1 covers 7 bases. Trimming cost V 5 bases and J 8 bases; bases outside gene matches: 8. The germline V gene encodes CDR1 SGHTA and CDR2 FQGNSA. The CDR3 has 13 residues. The CDR3 sequence is CASSTIQGNGYTF. CDR3 in DNA: TGTGCCAGCAGCACCATACAGGGGAACGGCTACACCTTC.

The V call is TRBV29-1, the J call TRBJ2-5; TRBD2 aligns across 10 bases. The CDR3 covers 14 residues. V shed 2 bases and J 5 bases; nucleotides not matched to a gene: 5. Looked up from germline, CDR1 is SQVTM and CDR2 is ANQGSEA. The CDR3 reads CSVEWTSGHETQYF. Here the CDR3 DNA reads TGCAGCGTTGAATGGACTAGCGGACATGAGACCCAGTACTTC.

The V gene is TRBV7-2, the J gene TRBJ1-5, with D maybe TRBD1 (6 bases). The CDR3 sequence is 15 residues long. The V end lost 4 bases, the J end lost 4 bases, and 14 bases lay between the germline ends. Germline-derived CDR1 and CDR2 are SGHTA and FQGNSA. CDR3 residues: CASSSYRAPNQPQHF. CDR3 sequence (DNA): TGTGCCAGCAGCTCCTACAGGGCCCCGAATCAGCCCCAGCATTTT. The full variable domain, in which reference TRBV7-2 and TRBJ1-5 provide the parts outside the CDR3, is GAGVSQSPSNKVTEKGKDVELRCDPISGHTALYWYRQSLGQGLEFLIYFQGNSAPDKSGLPSDRFSAERTGGSVSTLTIQRTQQEDSAVYLCASSSYRAPNQPQHFGDGTRLSIL.

A single count supports this clone. The chain is built from TRBV9 and TRBJ2-1, with TRBD2 identical over 13 bases. The CDR3 sequence is 18 residues long. CDR1 and CDR2 from the germline V gene are SGDLS and YYNGEE. V was pared by 4 bases and J by 1 base, with 8 bases of the junction left unmatched. The CDR3 region has the DNA TGTGCCAGCAGCCTTGGGACTAGCGGGGTGCCTTCCTACAATGAGCAGTTCTTC. This gives the protein CASSLGTSGVPSYNEQFF.

V is TRBV11-3 and J is TRBJ2-7; 14 bases match TRBD2. This CDR3 spans 15 amino acids. CDR1 and CDR2 (germline): SGHNT, YENEEA. J lost 3 bases, V lost 6 bases, and 4 bases had no gene match. CDR3 sequence: CASSPGLAGGYEQYF. The CDR3 DNA reads TGTGCCAGCAGTCCCGGACTAGCGGGGGGCTACGAGCAGTACTTC.

The chain joins TRBV28 to TRBJ1-4, with 7 bases identical to TRBD1. The CDR3 length is 14 residues. Germline CDR1 and CDR2: MDHEN and SYDVKM. Trimming took 5 bases from V and 3 from J; bases not matched to a gene: 3. CDR3 DNA sequence: TGTGCCAGCAGTCGCAGGGGGGCTAATGAAAAACTGTTTTTT. Translating gives CASSRRGANEKLFF.